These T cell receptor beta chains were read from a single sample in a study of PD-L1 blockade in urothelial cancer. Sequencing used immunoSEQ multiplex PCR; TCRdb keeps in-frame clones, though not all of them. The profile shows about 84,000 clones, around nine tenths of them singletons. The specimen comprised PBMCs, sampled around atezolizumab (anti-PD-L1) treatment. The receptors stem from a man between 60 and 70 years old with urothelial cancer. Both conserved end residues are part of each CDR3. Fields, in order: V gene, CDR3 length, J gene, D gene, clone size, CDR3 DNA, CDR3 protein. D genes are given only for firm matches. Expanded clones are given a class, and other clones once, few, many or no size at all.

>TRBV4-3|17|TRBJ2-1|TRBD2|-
TGCGCCAGCAGCCAGGTGGGAACGGGGGGGCTCTCGAATGAGCAGTTCTTC
CASSQVGTGGLSNEQFF
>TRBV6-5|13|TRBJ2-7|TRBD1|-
TGTGCCAGCGGCCGACAGGGGGCTAGCGAGCAGTACTTC
CASGRQGASEQYF
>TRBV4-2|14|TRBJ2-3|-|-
TGTGCCAGCAGCCCCCCAGGTAGCACAGATACGCAGTATTTT
CASSPPGSTDTQYF
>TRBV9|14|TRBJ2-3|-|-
TGTGCCAGCAGCATCACAGGGTCAACAGATACGCAGTATTTT
CASSITGSTDTQYF
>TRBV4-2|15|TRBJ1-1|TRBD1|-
TGTGCCAGCAGCCCGGCAGGGGGACTGAACACTGAAGCTTTCTTT
CASSPAGGLNTEAFF
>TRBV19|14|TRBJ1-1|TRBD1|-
TGTGCCAGTAGTATAGCGGGACAGGACACTGAAGCTTTCTTT
CASSIAGQDTEAFF
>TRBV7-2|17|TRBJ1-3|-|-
TGTGCCAGCAGCTTAGCGCCACGGACTCTTGCTGGAAACACCATATATTTT
CASSLAPRTLAGNTIYF
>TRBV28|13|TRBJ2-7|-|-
TGTGCCAGCAGTTTGGGCCCGCCCTCGGAGCAGTACTTC
CASSLGPPSEQYF
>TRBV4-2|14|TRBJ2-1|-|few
TGTGCCAGCAGCCCACAGACTGAGGGCGATGAGCAGTTCTTC
CASSPQTEGDEQFF
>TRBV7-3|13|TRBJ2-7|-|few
TGTGCCAGCAGCCAAGGGCTTGCGGGCGAGCAGTACTTC
CASSQGLAGEQYF
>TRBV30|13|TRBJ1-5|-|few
TGTGCCTGGAGTGCCTATAGCAATCAGCCCCAGCATTTT
CAWSAYSNQPQHF
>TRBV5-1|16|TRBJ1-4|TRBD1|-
TGCGCCAGCAGCTTGGGGCCGACAGGGGGCGAGATCAAACTGTTTTTT
CASSLGPTGGEIKLFF
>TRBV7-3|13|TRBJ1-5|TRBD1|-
TGTGCCAGCAGCTACGACAGGGGTCAGCCCCAGCATTTT
CASSYDRGQPQHF
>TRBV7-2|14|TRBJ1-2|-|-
TGTGCCAGCAGCACACGGACAGCTAACTATGGCTACACCTTC
CASSTRTANYGYTF
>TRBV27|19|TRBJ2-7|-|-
TGTGCCAGCAGCCCGGACAGCAACGACGACCGGAACAAATATTACGAGCAGTACTTC
CASSPDSNDDRNKYYEQYF
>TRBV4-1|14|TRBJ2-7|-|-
TGCGCCAGCAGCCAAGATCCGACTTCCTACGAGCAGTACTTC
CASSQDPTSYEQYF
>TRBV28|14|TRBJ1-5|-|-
TGTGCCAGCAGTTTAGCAGGGGGCAATCAGCCCCAGCATTTT
CASSLAGGNQPQHF
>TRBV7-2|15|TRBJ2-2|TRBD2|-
TGTGCCAGCAGCTTCGGGACTACTAGAACCGGGGAGCTGTTTTTT
CASSFGTTRTGELFF
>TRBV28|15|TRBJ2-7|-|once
TGTGCCAGCAGAATTTCGGGGCGGGGTCCCTACGAGCAGTACTTC
CASRISGRGPYEQYF
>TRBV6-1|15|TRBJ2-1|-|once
TGTGCCAGCTGGGAACGTTTGGGGGCCGAAAATGAGCAGTTCTTC
CASWERLGAENEQFF
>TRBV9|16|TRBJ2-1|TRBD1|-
TGTGCCAGCAGCGTAATCGATGGACAGGGTAGCAATGAGCAGTTCTTC
CASSVIDGQGSNEQFF
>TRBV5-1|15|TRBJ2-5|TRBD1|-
TGCGCCAGCAGCCGTGGGGACAGGGCGCGGGAGACCCAGTACTTC
CASSRGDRARETQYF
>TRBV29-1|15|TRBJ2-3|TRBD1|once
TGCAGCGTTTATTCGGGACAGGGGAGAGGCGGTACGCAGTATTTT
CSVYSGQGRGGTQYF
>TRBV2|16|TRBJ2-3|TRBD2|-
TGTGCCAGCAGCAAGGAGTGGGCTAGCGGTTTGGATACGCAGTATTTT
CASSKEWASGLDTQYF
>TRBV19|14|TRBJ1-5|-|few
TGTGCCAGTAGTATAGACAGGTACAATCAGCCCCAGCATTTT
CASSIDRYNQPQHF
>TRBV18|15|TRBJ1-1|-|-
TGTGCCAGCTCGGATCACCATTCAGGGGACACTGAAGCTTTCTTT
CASSDHHSGDTEAFF
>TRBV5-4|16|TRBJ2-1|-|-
TGTGCCAGCAGCTTGAGCGTCGTATCCTCCTACAATGAGCAGTTCTTC
CASSLSVVSSYNEQFF
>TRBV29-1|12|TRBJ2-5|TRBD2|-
TGCAGCGTTGGCGGGGGGCGAGAGACCCAGTACTTC
CSVGGGRETQYF
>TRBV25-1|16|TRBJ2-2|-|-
TGTGCCAGCAGTGAATATCCGGGGGGCCCGGCCGGGGAGCTGTTTTTT
CASSEYPGGPAGELFF
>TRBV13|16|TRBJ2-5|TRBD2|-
TGTGCCAGCAGCTTCGGGACTAGCGGAGATCAAGAGACCCAGTACTTC
CASSFGTSGDQETQYF
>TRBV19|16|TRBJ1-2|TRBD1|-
TGTGCCAGTAGTACTTTAAACAGGGGTTCTCTCTATGGCTACACCTTC
CASSTLNRGSLYGYTF
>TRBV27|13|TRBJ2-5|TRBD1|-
TGTGCCAGCAGTCGCGACAGGGAAGAGACCCAGTACTTC
CASSRDREETQYF
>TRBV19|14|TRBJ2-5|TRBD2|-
TGTGCCAGCCGGGCCGGGGGGGTTTCGGAGACCCAGTACTTC
CASRAGGVSETQYF
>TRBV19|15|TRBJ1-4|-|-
TGTGCCAGTAGTGCACAGGGATCCCTAGGAGAAAAACTGTTTTTT
CASSAQGSLGEKLFF
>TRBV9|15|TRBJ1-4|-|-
TGTGCCAGCAGCGGGGGGACTCTGAATGGGGAAAAACTGTTTTTT
CASSGGTLNGEKLFF
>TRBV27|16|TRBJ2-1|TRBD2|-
TGTGCCAGCAGTTTACGGGCTAGCGGGGGGGAAAATGAGCAGTTCTTC
CASSLRASGGENEQFF
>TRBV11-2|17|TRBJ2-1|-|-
TGTGCCAGCAGCTTACGAGCAGAGGGTGGGGAATACAATGAGCAGTTCTTC
CASSLRAEGGEYNEQFF
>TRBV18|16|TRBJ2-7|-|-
TGTGCCAGCTCCCCGGAGGGTGGCGGGGCCACCTACGAGCAGTACTTC
CASSPEGGGATYEQYF
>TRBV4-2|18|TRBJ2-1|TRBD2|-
TGTGCCAGCAGCCAAGATGAGGTAGCGGGATATTCCTACAATGAGCAGTTCTTC
CASSQDEVAGYSYNEQFF
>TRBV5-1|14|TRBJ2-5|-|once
TGCGCCAGCAGCTTCCGGGACAACCAAGAGACCCAGTACTTC
CASSFRDNQETQYF
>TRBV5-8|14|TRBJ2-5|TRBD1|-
TGTGCCAGCAGCTCGACAGGGGGCCGAGAGACCCAGTACTTC
CASSSTGGRETQYF
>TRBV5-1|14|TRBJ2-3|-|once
TGCGCCAGCAGCAGCGGAACGGCCGCCGATACGCAGTATTTT
CASSSGTAADTQYF
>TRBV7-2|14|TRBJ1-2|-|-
TGTGCCAGCAGCTTAGCGCCAGGGAACTATGGCTACACCTTC
CASSLAPGNYGYTF
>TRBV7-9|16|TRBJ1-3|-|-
TGTGCCAGCAGCCCGCCCTTCGGAGCCTCTGGAAACACCATATATTTT
CASSPPFGASGNTIYF
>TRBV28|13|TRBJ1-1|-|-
TGTGCCAGCAGTTTATCAGGGGTTACTGAAGCTTTCTTT
CASSLSGVTEAFF
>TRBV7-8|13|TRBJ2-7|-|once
TGTGCCAGCAGCTTTCAGATCTCCTACGAGCAGTACTTC
CASSFQISYEQYF
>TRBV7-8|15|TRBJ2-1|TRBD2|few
TGTGCCAGCAGCCTCGGACTAGCGGGGTACAATGAGCAGTTCTTC
CASSLGLAGYNEQFF
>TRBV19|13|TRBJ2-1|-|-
TGTGCCAGTAGTATTAATGGGCACAATGAGCAGTTCTTC
CASSINGHNEQFF
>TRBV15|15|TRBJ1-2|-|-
TGTGCCACCAGCAGACCCAGGGAAGGGCTTGGGGGCTACACCTTC
CATSRPREGLGGYTF
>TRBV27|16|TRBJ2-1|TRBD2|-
TGTGCCAGCAGTTTTGAAGCGGGGGGGATCTACAATGAGCAGTTCTTC
CASSFEAGGIYNEQFF
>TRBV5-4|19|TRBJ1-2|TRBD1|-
TGTGCCAGCAGCTTGGGGTATGGGCGACAGGGAGTCGCTAACTATGGCTACACCTTC
CASSLGYGRQGVANYGYTF